This T cell receptor (beta chain) emerged from a study of Graves' ophthalmopathy and Graves' hyperthyroidism. The TCR beta CDR3 regions underwent amplification from RNA transcripts. RT-PCR with HTBI primers came first, then second-round multiplex PCR. Each CDR3 protein gets one entry after TCRdb re-called the multiplex PCR reads with MiXCR. The sample lists around 590,000 distinct CDR3 sequences; less than 40% were seen once. This clonotype has ten or more counts. Its cognate antigen is unknown. The study, taken as a whole, reports: Ophthalmopathy progression was predicted by the model at just over 70% sensitivity and approximately 73% specificity.

The receptor's source is an adult man with Graves' hyperthyroidism. Sample: peripheral blood or thyroid tissue (not recorded which).

DNA of the CDR3: TGCGCCAGCAGCTTAGGACAGGGGAAACAAGAGACCCAGTACTTC. This encodes CASSLGQGKQETQYF. This chain uses TRBV5-1 with TRBJ2-5; 9 bases line up with TRBD1. The CDR3 spans 15 residues. The V gene end was trimmed by 2 bases and the J gene end by 2 bases; junction bases not matched to a gene: 4. The germline V gene encodes CDR1 SGHRS and CDR2 YFSETQ. Complete variable domain (other parts from reference TRBV5-1 and TRBJ2-5): KAGVTQTPRYLIKTRGQQVTLSCSPISGHRSVSWYQQTPGQGLQFLFEYFSETQRNKGNFPGRFSGRQFSNSRSEMNVSTLELGDSALYLCASSLGQGKQETQYFGPGTRLLVL.